This entry lists 29 T cell receptor beta chains sequenced from one sample in a study of OX40 agonist ivuxolimab in advanced cancers. Profiled with immunoSEQ multiplex PCR; TCRdb holds only in-frame clones, not every one. Seen here are 50,000 to 85,000 clones, 85% observed once, and the top ten hold approximately 4.3%. Sequenced material: CD4+ or CD8+ T cells sorted from blood, taken in a trial of the OX40 agonist ivuxolimab. The receptors originated from an adult with an advanced solid tumor such as melanoma, head and neck, liver or kidney cancer.

The rearrangement links TRBV11-2 to TRBJ1-5; TRBD1 aligns across 8 bases. The CDR3 loop spans 17 amino acids. CDR1 is SGHAT, CDR2 FQNNGV, per germline. V shed 6 bases, J shed 8 bases, and the junction held 18 bases outside the gene matches. CDR3: CASSIENTGGDPKPQHF. The CDR3 bases are TGTGCCAGCAGTATCGAAAATACAGGGGGGGACCCCAAGCCCCAGCATTTT.

The chain links TRBV10-3 to TRBJ2-1; tentatively, D is TRBD2 (6 bases). The CDR3 extends over 13 amino acids. Germline-derived CDR1 and CDR2 are ENHRY and SYGVKD. Trimming pared 11 bases from V and 5 bases from J, leaving 16 bases between. This CDR3 is CASGGVKNNEQFF. CDR3 sequence (DNA): TGTGCCTCGGGCGGGGTCAAGAACAATGAGCAGTTCTTC.

V gene TRBV6-6 combines with J gene TRBJ2-1; unclear D gene. The CDR3 extends over 15 amino acids. The germline V and J ends were trimmed by 3 bases and 1 base, with 10 bases remaining between them. Looked up from germline, CDR1 is MNHNY and CDR2 is SVGAGI (reference sequence). CDR3 in DNA: TGTGCCAGCAGTTATCGGTTGGCATCCTACAATGAGCAGTTCTTC. It translates to CASSYRLASYNEQFF.

The chain couples TRBV6-1 to TRBJ1-1; no reliable D call. The CDR3 has 14 residues. Germline CDR1 is MNHNS and CDR2 is SASEGT. Deletions cut 7 bases from V and 0 bases from J, with 12 bases between. The chain's CDR3 is CASIRELMNTEAFF. For the CDR3, the DNA is TGTGCCAGCATTAGGGAATTAATGAACACTGAAGCTTTCTTT.

The CDR3 loop reads CASSRSSGGNQETQYF. The CDR3 DNA reads TGCGCCAGCAGCCGATCGAGCGGGGGCAATCAAGAGACCCAGTACTTC. The rearrangement joins TRBV4-1 to TRBJ2-5; 8 nucleotides agree with TRBD2. Germline V gene lookup returns CDR1 MGHRA and CDR2 YSYEKL. This CDR3 is built from 16 residues. V dropped 4 bases and J dropped 2; count of bases not matched to a gene: 9.

The gene calls are TRBV18 and TRBJ1-5; tentatively, D is TRBD1 (6 bases). Trimming took off 6 bases at V and 5 bases at J, with 11 bases between the two ends. The CDR3 consists of 13 residues. Germline CDR1 and CDR2: KGHSH and LQKENI. The CDR3 nucleotides read TGTGCCAGCTCCCCAAGACAGGATCAGCCCCAGCATTTT. Translating it yields CASSPRQDQPQHF.

This sequence joins TRBV5-4 and TRBJ1-4; tentatively, D is TRBD1 (5 bases). V shed 0 bases and J shed 3 bases, with 15 bases lying between them. The CDR3 runs 17 residues. Germline V gene data show CDR1 as SGHNT and CDR2 as YYREEE (reference sequence). The CDR3 DNA reads as TGTGCCAGCAGCTTGGATCCGGGGAGGGGTGCTAATGAAAAACTGTTTTTT. Amino acids: CASSLDPGRGANEKLFF.

The chain carries TRBV30 and TRBJ2-3; 10 bases are a match to TRBD2. This CDR3 has 13 residues. The junction had 3 bases not matched to a gene; V was cut back by 4 bases and J by 5 bases. In germline, CDR1 is GTSNPN, CDR2 SVGIG (reference sequence). This CDR3 reads CAWKASGRDTQYF. The CDR3, as DNA: TGTGCCTGGAAGGCTAGCGGGAGAGATACGCAGTATTTT.

V is TRBV5-4 and J is TRBJ2-3, with a tentative D call TRBD2 (6 bases). The germline CDR1 and CDR2 sequences are SGHNT and YYREEE (reference sequence). Trimming pared 4 bases from V and 3 bases from J, leaving 21 bases between. The CDR3 extends over 17 amino acids. This CDR3 is CASSPVAAVADTDTQYF. The CDR3 bases are TGTGCCAGCAGCCCCGTGGCTGCGGTAGCGGATACAGATACGCAGTATTTT.

The J gene is TRBJ2-7, the V gene TRBV6-6; the D gene is possibly TRBD1 (5 bases). This CDR3 is 13 amino acids long. Between the trimmed V and J ends, which lost 7 bases and 2 bases, there was a span of 12 bases. The germline gives CDR1 MNHNY, CDR2 SVGAGI (reference sequence). This chain's CDR3 is CASNKGNTYEQYF. The CDR3 DNA is TGTGCCAGCAATAAGGGGAATACCTACGAGCAGTACTTC.

CDR3 protein: CASSRPGTGELFF. CDR3 DNA: TGTGCCAGCAGCCGACCCGGCACCGGGGAGCTGTTTTTT. The V gene is TRBV11-3, the J gene TRBJ2-2, with D unresolved. The germline gives CDR1 SGHNT, CDR2 YENEEA. Trimming pared 5 bases from V and 4 bases from J, leaving 8 bases between. The CDR3 runs to 13 residues.

V usage is TRBV30 and J usage is TRBJ1-5, with D perhaps TRBD1 (6 bases). Trimming removed 1 base at V and 6 bases at J, with 16 bases between. This CDR3 contains 15 residues. Germline CDR1 and CDR2: GTSNPN and SVGIG (reference sequence). The CDR3 protein is CAWSGGASRGQPQHF. The CDR3 DNA reads TGTGCCTGGAGTGGGGGGGCTAGTCGAGGTCAGCCCCAGCATTTT.

The chain is built from TRBV6-5 and TRBJ2-7; 9 nucleotides match TRBD2. CDR3 length: 15 amino acids. Losses at the gene ends were 7 bases for V and 3 bases for J; bases not matched to a gene: 10. The germline V gene has CDR1 MNHEY and CDR2 SVGAGI. The DNA of the CDR3 is TGTGCCAGCAAGAAACCGGGGACTAGCAGCTACGAGCAGTACTTC. Amino acids: CASKKPGTSSYEQYF.

The V and J genes are TRBV29-1 and TRBJ2-5; possible D gene TRBD2, 5 bases. There are 11 residues in the CDR3. Trimming shortened V by 8 bases and J by 4 bases, and 11 bases separated the two germline ends. Per the germline V gene, CDR1 is SQVTM and CDR2 is ANQGSEA. The CDR3 nucleotides are TGCAGCTCCACGGCGGGAGAGACCCAGTACTTC. This codes for CSSTAGETQYF.

This chain joins TRBV6-5 and TRBJ1-5; perhaps TRBD1 as D (5 bases). V gave up 5 bases and J gave up 11 bases, with 19 bases separating them. Germline lookup yields CDR1 MNHEY and CDR2 SVGAGI. The CDR3 is made up of 14 amino acids. The CDR3 sequence: CASSLLEGRGAQHF. CDR3 DNA: TGTGCCAGCAGTCTCTTGGAGGGAAGGGGAGCCCAGCATTTT.

This clone occurred once. V is TRBV10-3 and J is TRBJ2-7; 9 bases match TRBD1. Trimming took 0 bases from V and 2 from J; bases not matched to a gene: 5. Germline V CDR1 and CDR2: ENHRY, SYGVKD. CDR3 length: 16 residues. The CDR3 coding sequence is TGTGCCATCAGTGAGTCGGGGACAGGGATCGCCTACGAGCAGTACTTC. Encoded protein: CAISESGTGIAYEQYF.

The CDR3 loop reads CASSVQGGYEQYF. In nucleotides, the CDR3 is TGTGCCAGTAGTGTGCAGGGAGGATACGAGCAGTACTTC. The gene calls are TRBV19 and TRBJ2-7; D perhaps matches TRBD2 (6 bases). The CDR3 extends over 13 amino acids. The germline V gene encodes CDR1 LNHDA and CDR2 SQIVND (reference sequence). Between the trimmed V and J ends, which lost 5 bases and 4 bases, there was a span of 12 bases.

V usage is TRBV29-1 and J usage is TRBJ1-1; unclear D gene. The CDR3 sequence is 13 residues long. CDR1 SQVTM and CDR2 ANQGSEA come from the germline V gene. Between the trimmed V and J ends, which lost 4 bases and 2 bases, there was a span of 11 bases. This CDR3 reads CSVVFQLNTEAFF. The CDR3, as DNA: TGCAGCGTTGTATTTCAGCTAAACACTGAAGCTTTCTTT.

The chain employs TRBV27 and TRBJ1-2; 7 nucleotides line up with TRBD1. Germline loops: CDR1 MNHEY, CDR2 SMNVEV (reference sequence). This CDR3 is 15 amino acids long. V lost 4 bases and J lost 5; bases outside the gene matches: 10. CDR3 region: CASSSLQGRGYGYTF. Written as DNA, the CDR3 is TGTGCCAGCAGTTCCTTACAGGGGAGAGGTTATGGCTACACCTTC.

The chain has TRBV5-1 and TRBJ2-5; D may match TRBD1 or TRBD2 (5 bases each). Trimming stripped 4 bases from V and 5 bases from J, with 15 bases between. This CDR3 comprises 14 residues. CDR1 SGHRS and CDR2 YFSETQ come from the germline V gene. The CDR3, as DNA: TGCGCCAGCAGCGGGGGACGGGCCTCGGAGACCCAGTACTTC. This sequence encodes CASSGGRASETQYF.

This clone was picked up one time. CDR3 sequence: CASSAGAYRPEAFF. In DNA form, the CDR3 reads TGTGCCAGCAGCGCAGGGGCTTATCGTCCTGAAGCTTTCTTT. The rearrangement links TRBV9 to TRBJ1-1; the D gene is possibly TRBD1 (6 bases). The V end was cut by 3 bases, the J end by 6 bases, with 15 bases between. CDR3 length: 14 residues. Germline lookup yields CDR1 SGDLS and CDR2 YYNGEE.

V usage is TRBV9 and J usage is TRBJ2-7, with unresolved D. The germline gives CDR1 SGDLS, CDR2 YYNGEE. This CDR3 spans 14 amino acids. Between the trimmed V and J ends, which lost 1 base and 2 bases, there was a span of 10 bases. DNA for the CDR3: TGTGCCAGCAGCGTATTTGCCGAAGCCTACGAGCAGTACTTC. It translates to CASSVFAEAYEQYF.

The chain is built from TRBV7-9 and TRBJ2-2, with TRBD2 as a possible D gene (5 bases). Germline assignment: CDR1 SEHNR and CDR2 FQNEAQ (reference sequence). This CDR3 spans 15 amino acids. Between the trimmed V and J ends, which lost 1 base and 4 bases, there was a span of 10 bases. CDR3 sequence (DNA): TGTGCCAGCAGCTTAGGGCTAGCAACCACCGGGGAGCTGTTTTTT. Translating it yields CASSLGLATTGELFF.

V is TRBV7-3 and J is TRBJ2-2; D is ambiguous. Germline values: CDR1 SGHTA, CDR2 FQGTGA. Between the trimmed V and J ends, which lost 5 bases and 4 bases, there was a span of 11 bases. This CDR3 region has 14 residues. DNA for the CDR3: TGTGCCAGCAGCAGGTACCAAGGCACCGGGGAGCTGTTTTTT. Its translation: CASSRYQGTGELFF. Filled out from reference TRBV7-3 and TRBJ2-2, the complete variable domain reads GAGVSQTPSNKVTEKGKYVELRCDPISGHTALYWYRQSLGQGPEFLIYFQGTGAADDSGLPNDRFFAVRPEGSVSTLKIQRTERGDSAVYLCASSRYQGTGELFFGEGSRLTVL.

The chain combines TRBV6-1 with TRBJ1-1; no reliable D call. Germline V gene data show CDR1 as MNHNS and CDR2 as SASEGT. V lost 5 bases, J lost 0 bases, and 13 bases lay in between. The CDR3 extends over 15 amino acids. DNA for the CDR3: TGTGCCAGCAGTCGAGAGATGATACTGAACACTGAAGCTTTCTTT. As protein: CASSREMILNTEAFF.

V and J are TRBV6-6 and TRBJ2-7, with 9 positions matching TRBD2. The CDR3 runs 15 residues. Germline V gene sequence: CDR1 MNHNY, CDR2 SVGAGI (reference sequence). V was clipped by 5 bases and J by 2 bases; unmatched bases: 7. CDR3 sequence (DNA): TGTGCCAGCAGTGAGGGGACTAGCTCCCCCTACGAGCAGTACTTC. Translated, it gives CASSEGTSSPYEQYF.

V is TRBV5-1 and J is TRBJ1-2, with 7 bases fitting TRBD1. The CDR3 spans 14 residues. J lost 3 bases, V lost 3 bases, and 5 bases had no gene match. From germline, CDR1 is SGHRS and CDR2 YFSETQ. The CDR3 coding sequence is TGCGCCAGCAGCTCCCTCACAGGGGACTATGGCTACACCTTC. Amino acid sequence: CASSSLTGDYGYTF.

V and J are TRBV7-6 and TRBJ2-1; 7 positions agree with TRBD2. V was pared by 6 bases and J by 2 bases, with 7 bases of the junction left unmatched. The germline V gene encodes CDR1 SGHVS and CDR2 FNYEAQ. CDR3 size: 15 residues. Here the CDR3 DNA reads TGTGCCAGCAGTCTCCTCGGGAGGACCTACAATGAGCAGTTCTTC. Its translation: CASSLLGRTYNEQFF.

This clone was observed once. The V gene is TRBV28, the J gene TRBJ1-5; a possible D gene is TRBD1 (6 bases). Trimming took off 10 bases at V and 5 bases at J, with 21 bases between the two ends. The germline V gene has CDR1 MDHEN and CDR2 SYDVKM. This CDR3 has 15 amino acids. The CDR3 DNA is TGTGCCACCCTCACCCTACAGGGTTCCCATCAGCCCCAGCATTTT. Its protein is CATLTLQGSHQPQHF.